These 26 T cell receptor beta chains were sequenced from one sample in a study of Graves' ophthalmopathy and Graves' hyperthyroidism. Amplification of TCR beta CDR3 regions used RNA transcripts. The library came from an HTBI-primed first-round RT-PCR and a second-round multiplex PCR. TCRdb re-analysed the multiplex PCR reads in MiXCR, keeping a single row per CDR3 protein. The data contain 560,000 or so distinct CDR3 sequences, about 35% of them singletons. Sequencing used peripheral blood or thyroid tissue (not recorded which). Receptors were obtained from an adult man with Graves' hyperthyroidism.

Only a few counts were recorded for this clonotype. A read error is possible here, since a much larger clone lies one base away. The chain uses TRBV29-1 and TRBJ1-4; maybe TRBD1 (6 bases). V lost 7 bases and J lost 0, with 12 bases in between. The length of the CDR3 is 14 residues. Germline CDR1 reads SQVTM; CDR2 reads ANQGSEA. CDR3: CSGGGGPTNEKLFF. The CDR3 DNA follows: TGCAGCGGGGGCGGGGGCCCAACTAATGAAAAACTGTTTTTT.

This clonotype came up once. CDR3 region: CSIRGLNTRKLFF. In DNA form, the CDR3 reads TGCAGCATACGGGGGCTCAACACCAGGAAGCTGTTTTTT. The J gene is TRBJ2-2, the V gene TRBV29-1; D is possibly TRBD1 or TRBD2 (6 bases each). Germline CDR1 SQVTM, CDR2 ANQGSEA. The V gene lost 8 bases and the J gene lost 12 bases, with 22 bases spanning the gap. The CDR3 is 13 amino acids.

In this sample, this clonotype turned up many times. The chain links TRBV19 to TRBJ1-1, with 8 bases matching TRBD1. Germline loops: CDR1 LNHDA, CDR2 SQIVND (reference sequence). V was clipped by 6 bases and J by 4 bases; unmatched bases: 13. CDR3 length: 16 amino acids. In nucleotides, the CDR3 is TGTGCCAGTAGCCCCAGGGGGCGGTCGGCGACCACTGAAGCTTTCTTT. Its translation is CASSPRGRSATTEAFF.

This clonotype came up many times. The V and J genes are TRBV12-3 or TRBV12-4 and TRBJ1-5; D not resolved. With 0 bases removed from V and 2 bases from J, the gap between germline ends came to 8 bases. This CDR3 has 15 residues. Written as DNA, the CDR3 is TGTGCCAGCAGTTTAGCTGCGCTTGGCAATCAGCCCCAGCATTTT. Translating it yields CASSLAALGNQPQHF.

This clonotype has a handful of counts. The chain uses TRBV11-2 and TRBJ2-5; 9 positions match TRBD2. The length of the CDR3 is 17 residues. Germline V gene data show CDR1 as SGHAT and CDR2 as FQNNGV. V was pared by 6 bases and J by 7 bases, with 18 bases of the junction left unmatched. The DNA of the CDR3 is TGTGCCAGCAGTTATGCCCTCGGGGCGGGAGGGCGAGGGACCCAGTACTTC. Translating it yields CASSYALGAGGRGTQYF.

In regard to this clonotype: It may be a read error: a sequence one base away is much more abundant. This chain links TRBV5-1 with TRBJ2-2; D is tentatively TRBD1 or TRBD2 (5 bases each). The germline CDR1 and CDR2 sequences are SGHRS and YFSETQ. The CDR3 is 15 amino acids. CDR3 residues: CASSYQGTNTGEPFF. CDR3 DNA: TGCGCCAGCAGTTATCAGGGTACGAACACCGGGGAGCCGTTTTTT.

This clonotype was counted a single time. The chain has TRBV29-1 and TRBJ2-7; weak D call: TRBD2 (7 bases). Trimming stripped 8 bases from V and 3 bases from J, with 17 bases between. Germline lookup yields CDR1 SQVTM and CDR2 ANQGSEA. The CDR3 sequence is 13 residues long. CDR3 sequence reads: CSQDLGGVYEQYF. For the CDR3, the DNA is TGCAGCCAAGATTTAGGGGGGGTCTACGAGCAGTACTTC.

With regard to this clonotype: Possible read error: a much larger clone is one base away. The rearrangement joins TRBV7-9 to TRBJ1-2, with D possibly TRBD1 on 5 matching bases. The CDR3 length is 14 residues. Germline CDR1 reads SEHNR; CDR2 reads FQNEAQ (reference sequence). Here the CDR3 reads CASSSTGTDYGHTF. The CDR3 nucleotides read TGTGCCAGCAGCTCGACCGGGACGGACTATGGCCACACCTTC.

At least ten counts were recorded for this clonotype. The chain employs TRBV10-3 and TRBJ1-6; D is unresolved. CDR1 is ENHRY and CDR2 is SYGVKD in the germline V gene. The CDR3 consists of 13 residues. Trimming took off 4 bases at V and 5 bases at J, with 6 bases between the two ends. The CDR3 DNA follows: TGTGCCATCAGTGGACACAATAATTCACCCCTCCACTTT. Its protein product is CAISGHNNSPLHF.

This chain connects TRBV25-1 to TRBJ2-2, with D tentatively TRBD1 (6 bases). Germline V lookup: CDR1 MGHDK, CDR2 SYGVNS. The CDR3 is 16 residues long. The V and J ends lost 8 bases and 3 bases respectively, with 19 bases between them. The CDR3 loop is CASGLTGTEYTGELFF. CDR3 DNA: TGTGCCAGCGGACTTACAGGGACCGAGTACACCGGGGAGCTGTTTTTT.

V is TRBV20-1 and J is TRBJ2-7, with D possibly TRBD2 on 6 matching bases. The ends were cut back, 0 bases at V and 5 bases at J, with 20 bases in the middle. Germline loops: CDR1 DFQATT, CDR2 SNEGSKA (reference sequence). CDR3 length equals 16 residues. The CDR3 DNA sequence: TGCAGTGCTAGAGATTATGCGGGACTGGCGGGACACGAGCAGTACTTC. Amino acid sequence: CSARDYAGLAGHEQYF.

The V call is TRBV7-2, the J call TRBJ1-5; 8 bases line up with TRBD1. J lost 2 bases, V lost 0 bases, and 9 bases had no gene match. Germline V gives CDR1 SGHTA, CDR2 FQGNSA. This CDR3 is built from 18 residues. The CDR3 DNA reads TGTGCCAGCAGCTTAGCGGGAACAGGGGGAAGTGGCAATCAGCCCCAGCATTTT. Its protein product is CASSLAGTGGSGNQPQHF.

The rearrangement uses TRBV5-8 and TRBJ1-3; 10 positions agree with TRBD1. The CDR3 runs to 17 residues. Germline V gene sequence: CDR1 SGHTS, CDR2 YDEGEE. Trimming cost V 4 bases and J 0 bases; bases outside gene matches: 7. The CDR3 is CASSPGQGTSSGNTIYF. The CDR3 DNA reads as TGTGCCAGCAGCCCGGGACAGGGGACCTCCTCTGGAAACACCATATATTTT.

This clonotype was recorded many times. This chain links TRBV11-2 with TRBJ1-5; 7 positions agree with TRBD1. This CDR3 is built from 14 residues. After removal of 5 bases from V and 9 bases from J, the junction contained 10 bases not matched to a gene. Germline values: CDR1 SGHAT, CDR2 FQNNGV. The DNA of the CDR3 is TGTGCCAGCAGCCCGGACAGGTCCAGAATGCCCCAGCATTTT. Amino acid sequence: CASSPDRSRMPQHF.

The table lists this clonotype with a few counts. The rearrangement uses TRBV7-9 and TRBJ2-3; D is uncertain. This CDR3 comprises 16 residues. Looked up from germline, CDR1 is SEHNR and CDR2 is FQNEAQ (reference sequence). Trimming removed 0 bases from V and 0 bases from J, with 10 bases in between. In DNA form, the CDR3 reads TGTGCCAGCAGCTTAGCCAGGAGTTCTAGCACAGATACGCAGTATTTT. Translated: CASSLARSSSTDTQYF.

This clonotype has at least ten counts. J is TRBJ2-7 and V is TRBV2, with D possibly matching TRBD1 (5 bases). The CDR3 runs to 13 residues. Looked up from germline, CDR1 is SNHLY and CDR2 is FYNNEI. Trimming took 1 base from V and 8 from J, leaving 12 bases between them. The CDR3 bases are TGTGCCAGCAGTGAAGTCCAGGGTACGCAGCAGTACTTC. The encoded protein is CASSEVQGTQQYF.

This clonotype was recorded a few times. Here the CDR3 DNA reads TGTGCCAGCTCTGCGGAGACTCAAGAGACCCAGTACTTC. Protein sequence: CASSAETQETQYF. V usage is TRBV27 and J usage is TRBJ2-5; no reliable D call. From germline, CDR1 is MNHEY and CDR2 SMNVEV (reference sequence). V lost 8 bases, J lost 2 bases, and 12 bases lay in between. The CDR3 loop spans 13 amino acids.

This clonotype was counted between two and nine times. This chain connects TRBV2 to TRBJ1-4, with D unclear. Germline values: CDR1 SNHLY, CDR2 FYNNEI. Between the trimmed V and J ends, which lost 5 bases and 10 bases, there was a span of 17 bases. The CDR3 totals 14 residues. The CDR3 sequence: CASSWSQNGGKLFF. CDR3 nucleotide sequence: TGTGCCAGCAGTTGGTCCCAAAACGGTGGAAAACTGTTTTTT.

Of note for this clonotype: This sequence may be a read error, since a much larger clone differs from it by one base. This chain connects TRBV7-9 to TRBJ1-6; tentative D call: TRBD1 (6 bases). The ends were cut back, 6 bases at V and 10 bases at J, with 10 bases in the middle. Germline-derived CDR1 and CDR2 are SEHNR and FQNEAQ (reference sequence). The CDR3 runs to 12 residues. The DNA for the CDR3 is TGTGCCAGCAGGTTACAGGGCTCACCCCTCCACTTT. Residues: CASRLQGSPLHF. Combining the CDR3 with reference TRBV7-9 and TRBJ1-6 gives the whole variable domain DTGVSQNPRHKITKRGQNVTFRCDPISEHNRLYWYRQTLGQGPEFLTYFQNEAQLEKSRLLSDRFSAERPKGSFSTLEIQRTEQGDSAMYLCASRLQGSPLHFGNGTRLTVT.

This clonotype was found a few times. The missing conserved phenylalanine or tryptophan at the end of this CDR3 makes a read error likely. No DNA is shown, since the ends of the CDR3 on it are uncertain; the CDR3 is the one TCRdb lists. V and J are TRBV7-2 and TRBJ2-5; TRBD1, as called in the table, went unchecked against the DNA. The CDR3 numbers 8 amino acids, ends counted. Germline V CDR1 and CDR2: SGHTA, FQGNSA. CDR3 loop: CASSPQGV.

For this clonotype: A junction end diverges from the germline sequence, so it may reflect a read error. V gene TRBV19 combines with J gene TRBJ1-5, with D perhaps matching TRBD1 (5 bases). Germline CDR1 and CDR2: LNHDA and SQIVND (reference sequence). This CDR3 region has 14 residues. CDR3 region: CASRAGRPNQPQHF. CDR3 in DNA: TGTGCTAGTAGGGCGGGACGGCCCAATCAGCCCCAGCATTTT.

The chain is built from TRBV5-8 and TRBJ2-7; TRBD2 might be the D (5 bases). There are 13 residues in the CDR3. V lost 6 bases and J lost 9, with 19 bases in between. Germline loops: CDR1 SGHTS, CDR2 YDEGEE. The DNA of the CDR3 is TGTGCCAGCATTGGTCCGCGGGCAGACGGGCAGTACTTC. Protein sequence: CASIGPRADGQYF.

The chain joins TRBV29-1 to TRBJ2-7, with D unclear. Trimming removed 2 bases at V and 5 bases at J, with 7 bases between. Germline CDR1 is SQVTM and CDR2 is ANQGSEA. CDR3 length: 11 amino acids. CDR3 nucleotides: TGCAGCGTTGAACGGGTAGACGAGCAGTACTTC. The encoded protein is CSVERVDEQYF.

This chain joins TRBV7-9 and TRBJ1-1; 11 nucleotides agree with TRBD1. V gave up 5 bases and J gave up 4 bases; unmatched junction bases: 15. CDR1 is SEHNR and CDR2 is FQNEAQ in the germline V gene (reference sequence). The CDR3 extends over 18 amino acids. The CDR3 here is CASSLQSGTGGASTEAFF. CDR3 in DNA: TGTGCCAGCAGCCTACAGTCCGGGACAGGGGGGGCGAGCACTGAAGCTTTCTTT.

The chain links TRBV2 to TRBJ1-5; possible D gene TRBD1, 5 bases. CDR3 length: 15 amino acids. Germline assignment: CDR1 SNHLY and CDR2 FYNNEI. V was pared by 8 bases and J by 3 bases, with 17 bases between. The CDR3 DNA reads TGTGCCAGCTCGCTTAACACAGGCACCAATCAGCCCCAGCATTTT. It encodes CASSLNTGTNQPQHF.

Comments on this clonotype: A much larger clone sits a single nucleotide away, making a read error possible. This chain joins TRBV19 and TRBJ2-5; weak D call: TRBD2 (6 bases). Germline CDR1 is LNHDA and CDR2 is SQIVND (reference sequence). Trimming took 3 bases from V and 9 from J, leaving 14 bases between them. The CDR3 consists of 13 residues. DNA of the CDR3: TGTGCCAGTAGTATTGGAGGGGCCGAGGCCCAGTACTTC. This encodes CASSIGGAEAQYF.